This passage covers 19 T cell receptor beta chains from one sample sequenced in a study of blood T cell repertoires in COVID-19. Assay: immunoSEQ multiplex PCR; the TCRdb copy retains only in-frame clones and omits some. The data contain about 200,000 clones, around 80% of them singletons. Source material: peripheral blood. Source of these receptors: an older woman with acute or convalescent COVID-19.

The chain recombines TRBV3-1 (or the pseudogene TRBV3-2) with TRBJ1-1, with 11 bases fitting TRBD1. This CDR3 contains 13 residues. Germline lookup yields CDR1 LGHDT and CDR2 YNNKEL (reference sequence). V lost 5 bases and J lost 10; bases outside the gene matches: 6. CDR3 sequence: CASSNRDRGTAFF. The CDR3 DNA sequence: TGTGCCAGCAGCAACCGGGACAGGGGGACAGCTTTCTTT.

This chain connects TRBV6-4 to TRBJ2-2, with D perhaps matching TRBD2 (6 bases). Per germline, CDR1 MRHNA and CDR2 SNTAGT. CDR3 length: 15 residues. The germline V and J ends were trimmed by 4 bases and 8 bases, with 17 bases remaining between them. Here the CDR3 DNA reads TGTGCCAGCAGTGTGGAGGGATTGATCGGTGGGGAGCTGTTTTTT. This encodes CASSVEGLIGGELFF.

J is TRBJ2-7 and V is TRBV30; the D gene is possibly TRBD1 (5 bases). Trimming stripped 2 bases from V and 6 bases from J, with 11 bases between. Germline loops: CDR1 GTSNPN, CDR2 SVGIG (reference sequence). The CDR3 spans 12 residues. The CDR3 DNA sequence: TGTGCCTGGAGTAACCAGGGTTCCGAGCAGTACGTC. Its translation: CAWSNQGSEQYV.

V gene TRBV19 combines with J gene TRBJ2-2; 9 nucleotides line up with TRBD1. The CDR3 runs 14 residues. V gave up 7 bases and J gave up 8 bases; unmatched junction bases: 8. The germline gives CDR1 LNHDA, CDR2 SQIVND (reference sequence). This CDR3 reads CASTWTGVPGELFF. CDR3 DNA sequence: TGTGCCAGTACTTGGACAGGGGTGCCTGGGGAGCTGTTTTTT.

This clone came up a few times. V gene TRBV19 combines with J gene TRBJ1-1; the D gene is possibly TRBD1 (6 bases). V was trimmed by 6 bases and J by 7 bases, leaving 18 bases between them. This CDR3 contains 14 residues. Germline loops: CDR1 LNHDA, CDR2 SQIVND (reference sequence). This chain's CDR3 is CASSLQGGSLEAFF. DNA of the CDR3: TGTGCCAGTAGCCTACAGGGAGGGTCCCTTGAAGCTTTCTTT.

This chain uses TRBV21-1 with TRBJ2-7; whether TRBD2, the table's D call, matches the DNA was not checked. TRBV21-1 is assigned pseudogene status. The CDR3 loop spans 16 amino acids. DNA of the CDR3: TGTGCCAGCAGCAAACTCAGGCTCAAAGGGAGGGAAGAGCAGTACTTC. It encodes CASSKLRLKGREEQYF.

The J gene is TRBJ2-5, the V gene TRBV19; 8 positions agree with TRBD2. Unmatched junction bases numbered 9, after V lost 4 bases and J lost 5 bases. CDR3 length: 15 residues. Looked up from germline, CDR1 is LNHDA and CDR2 is SQIVND (reference sequence). The CDR3 is CASSKWAGGLETQYF. CDR3 sequence (DNA): TGTGCCAGTAGTAAATGGGCGGGGGGTTTGGAGACCCAGTACTTC.

The V call is TRBV6-5, the J call TRBJ2-3, with 7 bases fitting TRBD2. CDR1 and CDR2 from the germline V gene are MNHEY and SVGAGI. CDR3 length equals 15 residues. Trimming cost V 7 bases and J 2 bases; bases outside gene matches: 9. Here the CDR3 reads CASIKLAPHTDTQYF. The CDR3, as DNA: TGTGCCAGCATCAAACTAGCGCCACACACAGATACGCAGTATTTT.

The chain couples TRBV5-1 to TRBJ2-5; the match to TRBD2 covers 8 bases. V dropped 4 bases and J dropped 4; count of bases not matched to a gene: 3. This CDR3 is built from 13 residues. Germline CDR1 reads SGHRS; CDR2 reads YFSETQ. The CDR3 DNA reads TGCGCCAGCAGCCCGGCGGGAGGAGAGACCCAGTACTTC. This codes for CASSPAGGETQYF.

The chain uses TRBV30 and TRBJ2-2; weak D call: TRBD2 (6 bases). This CDR3 contains 15 residues. Germline V gene lookup returns CDR1 GTSNPN and CDR2 SVGIG (reference sequence). With 2 bases removed from V and 5 bases from J, the gap between germline ends came to 15 bases. The CDR3: CAWSQGLPGTGELFF. The CDR3 DNA sequence: TGTGCCTGGAGTCAGGGACTCCCGGGGACCGGGGAGCTGTTTTTT.

The chain employs TRBV28 and TRBJ2-7, with a weak D call TRBD1 (8 bases). V was shortened by 6 bases and J by 3 bases, with 15 bases between the two germline ends. Germline V gene sequence: CDR1 MDHEN, CDR2 SYDVKM. The CDR3 length is 14 residues. The CDR3 DNA reads TGTGCCAGCAGCCGACAGGGGAGGGTCTACGAGCAGTACTTC. It translates to CASSRQGRVYEQYF.

The J gene is TRBJ2-2, the V gene TRBV29-1; tentatively, D is TRBD2 (7 bases). Germline V lookup: CDR1 SQVTM, CDR2 ANQGSEA. The CDR3 contains 15 residues. V lost 6 bases and J lost 5, with 19 bases in between. The CDR3 nucleotides read TGCAGCGTCAAAGACCCAGGGGAGGGTACCGGGGAGCTGTTTTTT. Translating gives CSVKDPGEGTGELFF.

The table lists this clone with a count of one. The V call is TRBV6-6, the J call TRBJ2-7; 7 bases agree with TRBD1. With 2 bases clipped from V and 1 base from J, the junction kept 8 bases outside the gene matches. There are 16 residues in the CDR3. The germline V gene encodes CDR1 MNHNY and CDR2 SVGAGI (reference sequence). CDR3: CASSYRTRDRSYEQYF. In DNA, the CDR3 is TGTGCCAGCAGTTACCGTACCCGGGACAGATCCTACGAGCAGTACTTC.

The chain joins TRBV28 to TRBJ1-2; D is possibly TRBD1 (6 bases). Germline CDR1 MDHEN, CDR2 SYDVKM. V was trimmed by 5 bases and J by 6 bases, leaving 13 bases between them. CDR3 size: 13 residues. DNA of the CDR3: TGTGCCAGCAGTAGGGGGGGCGGGGATGGCTACACCTTC. Translated: CASSRGGGDGYTF.

This clone showed up just once. J is TRBJ2-7 and V is TRBV5-1; 9 nucleotides agree with TRBD2. CDR3 length: 16 residues. Germline trimming cut 6 bases from V and 4 bases from J; bases unmatched to any gene: 14. From germline, CDR1 is SGHRS and CDR2 YFSETQ. DNA of the CDR3: TGCGCCAGCACCCTCTATTCTTGGACTAGCGATTACGAGCAGTACTTC. It specifies CASTLYSWTSDYEQYF.

V and J are TRBV2 and TRBJ2-3, with D uncertain. Trimming shortened V by 6 bases and J by 2 bases, and 6 bases separated the two germline ends. CDR1 SNHLY and CDR2 FYNNEI come from the germline V gene. CDR3 length equals 12 residues. CDR3 bases: TGTGCCAGCAGCCTGTACACAGATACGCAGTATTTT. Protein: CASSLYTDTQYF.

The gene calls are TRBV5-4 and TRBJ1-1; possible D gene TRBD1, 6 bases. CDR1 is SGHNT, CDR2 YYREEE, per germline (reference sequence). This CDR3 region has 15 residues. V lost 0 bases, J lost 4 bases, and 13 bases lay in between. The CDR3 here is CASSLAGGLSTEAFF. In DNA form, the CDR3 reads TGTGCCAGCAGCTTGGCCGGGGGGCTGAGCACTGAAGCTTTCTTT.

The genes are TRBV14 and TRBJ2-5, with a tentative D call TRBD1 (5 bases). CDR1 is SGHDN and CDR2 is FVKESK in the germline V gene. The CDR3 runs 14 residues. Deletions cut 0 bases from V and 8 bases from J, with 13 bases between. CDR3 in amino acids: CASSQDKGSGTQYF. In DNA, the CDR3 is TGTGCCAGCAGCCAAGATAAGGGGTCAGGCACCCAGTACTTC.

This chain joins TRBV9 and TRBJ1-2, with 9 bases fitting TRBD1. This CDR3 is built from 16 residues. V shed 3 bases and J 0 bases; nucleotides not matched to a gene: 6. CDR1 SGDLS and CDR2 YYNGEE come from the germline V gene. CDR3 sequence reads: CASSAGQGPANYGYTF. As DNA, the CDR3 is TGTGCCAGCAGCGCGGGACAGGGCCCAGCTAACTATGGCTACACCTTC.